These 24 T cell receptor beta chains originate from one sample sequenced in a study of blood T cell repertoires in COVID-19. Profiled with immunoSEQ multiplex PCR; TCRdb holds only in-frame clones, not every one. The profile covers a few hundred thousand clones, with about 87% appearing a single time and approximately 3.7% taken by the ten largest. Sequencing used peripheral blood. These receptors originate from a man aged 60-69 years who had recovered from COVID-19.

V gene TRBV24-1 combines with J gene TRBJ2-7, with 7 nucleotides matching TRBD1. V trimming: 6 bases; J trimming: 4 bases; junction bases outside the gene matches: 5. Germline values: CDR1 KGHDR, CDR2 SFDVKD. The CDR3 spans 13 residues. Here the CDR3 reads CATSPGQFYEQYF. CDR3 DNA sequence: TGTGCCACCAGTCCGGGACAGTTTTACGAGCAGTACTTC.

The chain joins TRBV6-6 to TRBJ2-1; a possible D gene is TRBD2 (5 bases). With 6 bases removed from V and 2 bases from J, the gap between germline ends came to 26 bases. Germline V gene sequence: CDR1 MNHNY, CDR2 SVGAGI (reference sequence). The CDR3 contains 19 residues. The CDR3, as DNA: TGTGCCAGCAGCTTCGACCTCGGGGATCTAAATGGGCCCTACAATGAGCAGTTCTTC. Its protein is CASSFDLGDLNGPYNEQFF.

The chain joins TRBV6-2 or TRBV6-3 to TRBJ2-1, with TRBD2 identical over 11 bases. The CDR3 has 16 amino acids. Germline CDR1 reads MNHEY; CDR2 reads SVGEGT. Losses at the gene ends were 1 base for V and 3 bases for J; bases not matched to a gene: 2. The CDR3: CASSYYLAGGYNEQFF. The DNA of the CDR3 is TGTGCCAGCAGTTACTATCTAGCGGGAGGCTACAATGAGCAGTTCTTC.

In nucleotides, the CDR3 is TGCGCCAGCACCATGACAGGGCCCAGCACTGAAGCTTTCTTT. This gives the protein CASTMTGPSTEAFF. The genes are TRBV5-1 and TRBJ1-1; 7 bases align to TRBD1. There are 14 residues in the CDR3. Germline lookup yields CDR1 SGHRS and CDR2 YFSETQ. Trimming cost V 6 bases and J 4 bases; bases outside gene matches: 9.

This rearrangement joins TRBV5-1 to TRBJ1-4; 7 bases line up with TRBD1. The V and J ends lost 2 bases and 7 bases, in that order; junction bases with no gene match: 2. CDR1 is SGHRS, CDR2 YFSETQ, per germline. CDR3 length: 13 residues. The CDR3 nucleotides read TGCGCCAGCAGCTTCAGGGGGAGTGAAAAACTGTTTTTT. Its protein product is CASSFRGSEKLFF.

The J gene is TRBJ1-4, the V gene TRBV5-4; the match to TRBD1 covers 9 bases. Looked up from germline, CDR1 is SGHNT and CDR2 is YYREEE (reference sequence). Germline trimming cut 4 bases from V and 2 bases from J; bases unmatched to any gene: 3. The CDR3 covers 15 residues. The CDR3 sequence: CASSKTGGTNEKLFF. As DNA, the CDR3 is TGTGCCAGCAGCAAGACAGGGGGTACTAATGAAAAACTGTTTTTT.

This clone is a singleton in its sample. This chain joins TRBV3-1 (or the pseudogene TRBV3-2) and TRBJ1-6; D unclear. Per the germline V gene, CDR1 is LGHDT and CDR2 is YNNKEL (reference sequence). The length of the CDR3 is 15 residues. V lost 4 bases and J lost 7, with 14 bases in between. CDR3 coding DNA: TGTGCCAGCAGCCCCGGCGGGCCGCCGAATTCACCCCTCCACTTT. It codes for CASSPGGPPNSPLHF.

The chain is built from TRBV19 and TRBJ2-1; TRBD2 aligns across 11 bases. The J segment lost 6 bases and the V segment lost 5 bases, leaving 6 bases of the junction unmatched. Germline V gene data show CDR1 as LNHDA and CDR2 as SQIVND (reference sequence). The CDR3 totals 15 residues. The CDR3 is CASSSRTSGFNEQFF. The CDR3 DNA sequence: TGTGCCAGTAGTTCCCGGACTAGCGGGTTCAATGAGCAGTTCTTC.

The V and J genes are TRBV6-1 and TRBJ1-6, with a tentative D call TRBD1 (5 bases). Trimming pared 6 bases from V and 6 bases from J, leaving 15 bases between. This CDR3 has 15 amino acids. The germline V gene has CDR1 MNHNS and CDR2 SASEGT. Written as DNA, the CDR3 is TGTGCCAGCAGGGAACAGGAAGGAGGTAATTCACCCCTCCACTTT. Its translation is CASREQEGGNSPLHF.

The CDR3 reads CASGRGTSGGSTDTQYF. CDR3 DNA: TGTGCCAGCGGACGAGGGACTAGCGGGGGATCCACAGATACGCAGTATTTT. The chain couples TRBV7-2 to TRBJ2-3; 14 bases align to TRBD2. Germline V gene sequence: CDR1 SGHTA, CDR2 FQGNSA. After removal of 8 bases from V and 2 bases from J, the junction contained 9 bases not matched to a gene. This CDR3 spans 17 amino acids.

The sample holds one count of this clone. The chain links TRBV5-6 to TRBJ2-3, with D perhaps matching TRBD2 (5 bases). The CDR3 runs to 16 residues. V lost 1 base and J 1 base, leaving 13 bases between the germline ends. Germline V gives CDR1 SGHDT, CDR2 YYEEEE. CDR3 amino acids: CASSLSGVPGTDTQYF. CDR3 nucleotides: TGTGCCAGCAGCTTGAGCGGCGTCCCCGGCACAGATACGCAGTATTTT.

The chain has TRBV27 and TRBJ2-3, with a tentative D call TRBD1 (5 bases). Germline V gene data show CDR1 as MNHEY and CDR2 as SMNVEV (reference sequence). Trimming removed 5 bases from V and 6 bases from J, with 9 bases in between. This CDR3 has 12 amino acids. This CDR3 reads CASSENRDTQYF. CDR3 DNA: TGTGCCAGCAGTGAGAACAGGGATACGCAGTATTTT.

This sequence joins TRBV6-5 and TRBJ2-7; TRBD2 agrees at 9 bases. V dropped 4 bases and J dropped 1; count of bases not matched to a gene: 5. Per the germline V gene, CDR1 is MNHEY and CDR2 is SVGAGI. The CDR3 runs 15 residues. The CDR3 nucleotides read TGTGCCAGCAGTTTCCGGACTAGCGAGTCCTACGAGCAGTACTTC. Its translation: CASSFRTSESYEQYF.

CDR3 DNA sequence: TGTGCCAGCAGCGCGACAGGGGACCCCTACGAGCAGTACTTC. Translating it yields CASSATGDPYEQYF. The rearrangement joins TRBV9 to TRBJ2-7, with 8 bases lining up with TRBD1. V shed 3 bases and J 2 bases; nucleotides not matched to a gene: 4. The CDR3 is 14 amino acids. Germline V gives CDR1 SGDLS, CDR2 YYNGEE.

The genes are TRBV7-6 and TRBJ2-3; D gene unclear. CDR1 SGHVS and CDR2 FNYEAQ come from the germline V gene. This CDR3 comprises 15 residues. The germline V and J ends were trimmed by 1 base and 4 bases, with 12 bases remaining between them. In DNA, the CDR3 is TGTGCCAGCAGCTTAGTTATCGGGTTCCCAGATACGCAGTATTTT. This codes for CASSLVIGFPDTQYF.

A few counts support this clone. The CDR3 sequence is CASRVVETQYF. In nucleotides, the CDR3 is TGTGCCAGCAGAGTAGTAGAGACCCAGTACTTC. The chain couples TRBV2 to TRBJ2-5; no clear D. Germline V CDR1 and CDR2: SNHLY, FYNNEI. The CDR3 runs to 11 residues. The V end was cut by 6 bases, the J end by 4 bases, with 6 bases between.

This clone appeared once. The chain recombines TRBV19 with TRBJ1-4; possible D gene TRBD1, 5 bases. The CDR3 extends over 16 amino acids. Trimming stripped 8 bases from V and 0 bases from J, with 16 bases between. Germline lookup yields CDR1 LNHDA and CDR2 SQIVND (reference sequence). CDR3 in DNA: TGTGCCAGTCAAAGCCCCCCAGGGTCAACTAATGAAAAACTGTTTTTT. It encodes CASQSPPGSTNEKLFF.

In this sample, this clone turned up a few times. The rearrangement uses TRBV9 and TRBJ1-1; 11 positions match TRBD1. V lost 3 bases and J lost 6; bases outside the gene matches: 13. The CDR3 runs 17 residues. Germline CDR1 reads SGDLS; CDR2 reads YYNGEE. The CDR3 sequence is CASSGGRDRGFGAEAFF. The CDR3, as DNA: TGTGCCAGCAGCGGAGGTCGGGACAGGGGGTTTGGGGCTGAAGCTTTCTTT.

The chain couples TRBV6-2 or TRBV6-3 to TRBJ1-2; 8 bases line up with TRBD1. The V gene end was trimmed by 6 bases and the J gene end by 8 bases; junction bases not matched to a gene: 11. Per the germline V gene, CDR1 is MNHEY and CDR2 is SVGEGT. This CDR3 spans 14 amino acids. The DNA of the CDR3 is TGTGCCAGCAGCCAGGGGGCCCCGCTCAAGGGCTACACCTTC. Protein product: CASSQGAPLKGYTF.

V gene TRBV2 combines with J gene TRBJ2-2; a weak D match, TRBD2 (6 bases). CDR3 length equals 13 residues. Looked up from germline, CDR1 is SNHLY and CDR2 is FYNNEI. Trimming cost V 8 bases and J 4 bases, with 11 bases left between them. CDR3 region: CASSGVVTGELFF. The CDR3 coding sequence is TGTGCCAGCTCGGGGGTCGTCACCGGGGAGCTGTTTTTT.

The chain uses TRBV3-1 (or the pseudogene TRBV3-2) and TRBJ1-5, with 11 bases aligning to TRBD1. V lost 11 bases and J lost 5; bases outside the gene matches: 14. CDR3 length: 16 amino acids. Germline values: CDR1 LGHDT, CDR2 YNNKEL (reference sequence). The CDR3 region has the DNA TGTGCCGCAGCGGCGGTTCGGACAGGGGGCGATCAGCCCCAGCATTTT. Residues: CAAAAVRTGGDQPQHF.

V is TRBV7-9 and J is TRBJ1-5; a possible D gene is TRBD1 (5 bases). This CDR3 contains 13 residues. V was shortened by 5 bases and J by 5 bases, with 10 bases between the two germline ends. CDR1 is SEHNR, CDR2 FQNEAQ, per germline (reference sequence). CDR3 sequence reads: CASSPGGDQPQHF. In DNA, the CDR3 is TGTGCCAGCAGCCCGGGGGGGGATCAGCCCCAGCATTTT.

The chain joins TRBV5-1 to TRBJ2-7; D is perhaps TRBD1 (5 bases). Per germline, CDR1 SGHRS and CDR2 YFSETQ. Trimming took 5 bases from V and 3 from J, leaving 12 bases between them. The CDR3 loop spans 13 amino acids. CDR3: CASSSGMVYEQYF. As DNA, the CDR3 is TGCGCCAGCAGTTCAGGGATGGTCTACGAGCAGTACTTC.

V and J are TRBV5-8 and TRBJ1-4, with TRBD1 matching 9 bases. J lost 3 bases, V lost 4 bases, and 7 bases had no gene match. The CDR3 consists of 16 residues. Germline V gene sequence: CDR1 SGHTS, CDR2 YDEGEE. The CDR3 region has the DNA TGTGCCAGCAGCCCCGGACAGGGGATATCTAATGAAAAACTGTTTTTT. Protein sequence: CASSPGQGISNEKLFF.